The following is a TCR beta chain sequence with its context. The sample belongs to a study of monozygotic twins with inflammatory bowel disease. TCRdb re-called the 5' RACE reads and catalogs CDR3 proteins one per entry, DNA excluded. In all, the sample yields about 330,000 distinct CDR3 sequences. CDR1 is SEHNR and CDR2 is FQNEAQ in the germline V gene (reference sequence). This CDR3 has 17 amino acids. The TCR originated in a human donor with ulcerative colitis or Crohn's disease, or a healthy co-twin of an affected twin (not recorded which). The rearrangement uses TRBV7-9 and TRBJ2-3; TCRdb indicates TRBD2, and absent DNA this call remains unverified. Sample: blood. The CDR3 spells CASSPTGGLAGVDTQYF. The complete variable domain, with remaining parts taken from reference TRBV7-9 and TRBJ2-3, reads DTGVSQNPRHKITKRGQNVTFRCDPISEHNRLYWYRQTLGQGPEFLTYFQNEAQLEKSRLLSDRFSAERPKGSFSTLEIQRTEQGDSAMYLCASSPTGGLAGVDTQYFGPGTRLTVL.